This T cell receptor beta chain was documented in a study of T cell responses to AZD1222 COVID-19 vaccine. As for the study in general: Second-dose timings of about 4 or about 12 weeks were pooled.

General study results and limits: Spike-specific TCRs gained breadth and depth after people received two AZD1222 doses.

A word on this clone: The antigen remains undetermined.

Germline CDR1 and CDR2: SNHLY and FYNNEI. The CDR3 has 13 amino acids. Trimming removed 4 bases at V and 9 bases at J, with 13 bases between. The assay was immunoSEQ multiplex PCR, and TCRdb's table has in-frame clones only and misses some. The data contain 150,000 to 200,000 clones, about nine tenths of them singletons. V usage is TRBV2 and J usage is TRBJ2-1, with D perhaps matching TRBD2 (6 bases). Sequencing used peripheral blood, obtained on day 0 of AZD1222 vaccination. The receptor was isolated from an adult in good health. This CDR3 is CASSGIVSGEQFF. Written as DNA, the CDR3 is TGTGCCAGCAGTGGAATAGTTAGCGGTGAGCAGTTCTTC. The variable domain in full, completed from reference TRBV2 and TRBJ2-1, reads EPEVTQTPSHQVTQMGQEVILRCVPISNHLYFYWYRQILGQKVEFLVSFYNNEISEKSEIFDDQFSVERPDGSNFTLKIRSTKLEDSAMYFCASSGIVSGEQFFGPGTRLTVL.